This T cell receptor beta chain originates from a study of T cell changes during pregnancy in multiple sclerosis. This clone was observed a handful of times. CDR1 and CDR2 from the germline V gene are MGHRA and YSYEKL. V lost 4 bases and J lost 1, with 13 bases in between. The CDR3 covers 15 residues. TCRdb's copy holds only in-frame clones and misses some; the assay was immunoSEQ multiplex PCR. The sample consists of around 33,000 clones, around 90% of them appearing once. The genes are TRBV4-1 and TRBJ1-1; no firm D call. The specimen was CD8+ T cells from peripheral blood mononuclear cells, collected before pregnancy. This sequence was found in a female donor with multiple sclerosis, enrolled in a pregnancy study. The CDR3 DNA follows: TGCGCCAGCAGCCTCCGGAGTGGCAGGAACACTGAAGCTTTCTTT. Its protein is CASSLRSGRNTEAFF.